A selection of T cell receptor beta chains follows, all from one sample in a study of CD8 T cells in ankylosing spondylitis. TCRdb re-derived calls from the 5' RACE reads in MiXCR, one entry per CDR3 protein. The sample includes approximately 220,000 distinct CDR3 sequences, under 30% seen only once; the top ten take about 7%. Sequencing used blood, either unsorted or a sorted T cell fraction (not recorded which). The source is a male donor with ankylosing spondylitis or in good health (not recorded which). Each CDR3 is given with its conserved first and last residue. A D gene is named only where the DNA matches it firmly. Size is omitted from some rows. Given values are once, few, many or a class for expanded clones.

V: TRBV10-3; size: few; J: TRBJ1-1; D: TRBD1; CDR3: CATVAGTGDTEAFF; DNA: TGTGCCACCGTAGCTGGGACAGGCGACACTGAAGCTTTCTTT
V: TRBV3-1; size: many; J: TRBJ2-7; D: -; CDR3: CASSQGVSSYEQYF; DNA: TGTGCCAGCAGCCAAGGGGTCAGCTCCTACGAGCAGTACTTC
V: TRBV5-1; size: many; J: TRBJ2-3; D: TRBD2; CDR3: CASSLVAGEDTQYF; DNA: TGCGCCAGCAGCTTGGTTGCGGGAGAAGATACGCAGTATTTT
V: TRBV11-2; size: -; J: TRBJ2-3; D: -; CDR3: CASSLASVTDTQYF; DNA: TGTGCCAGCAGCCTAGCTAGCGTCACAGATACGCAGTATTTT
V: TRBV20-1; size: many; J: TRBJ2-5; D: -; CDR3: CSGRVSGETQYF; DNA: TGCAGTGGGAGGGTGAGCGGGGAGACCCAGTACTTC
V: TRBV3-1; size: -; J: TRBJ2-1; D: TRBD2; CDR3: CASRLLAGDNEQFF; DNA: TGTGCCAGCAGGCTACTAGCGGGAGACAATGAGCAGTTCTTC
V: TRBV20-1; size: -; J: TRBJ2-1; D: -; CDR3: CSARATGGAFLAGRYNEQFF; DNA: TGCAGTGCTAGAGCTACAGGGGGCGCGTTTCTAGCGGGCCGATACAATGAGCAGTTCTTC
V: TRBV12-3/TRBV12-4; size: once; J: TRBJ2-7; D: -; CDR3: CASGTSGSSYEQYF; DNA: TGTGCCAGCGGGACCTCCGGGAGCTCCTACGAGCAGTACTTC
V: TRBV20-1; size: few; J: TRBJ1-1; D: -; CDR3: CSAPEPTEAFF; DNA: TGCAGTGCTCCCGAGCCCACTGAAGCTTTCTTT
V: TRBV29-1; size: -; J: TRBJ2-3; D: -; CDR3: CSVESGADTQYF; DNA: TGCAGCGTTGAATCGGGGGCAGATACGCAGTATTTT
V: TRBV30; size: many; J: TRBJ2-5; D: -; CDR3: CAWSVLGTQYF; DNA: TGTGCCTGGAGTGTACTTGGGACCCAGTACTTC
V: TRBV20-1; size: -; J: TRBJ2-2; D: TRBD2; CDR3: CSARGGGSGNTGELFF; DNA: TGCAGTGCTAGAGGGGGGGGTAGCGGGAACACCGGGGAGCTGTTTTTT
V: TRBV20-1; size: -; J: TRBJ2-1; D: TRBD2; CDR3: CSATSGNYNEQFF; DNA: TGCAGTGCCACTAGCGGGAATTACAATGAGCAGTTCTTC
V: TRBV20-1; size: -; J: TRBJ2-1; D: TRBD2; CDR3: CSAMGRSGSRSSYNEQFF; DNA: TGCAGTGCTATGGGCCGTAGCGGGAGCAGGAGCTCCTACAATGAGCAGTTCTTC
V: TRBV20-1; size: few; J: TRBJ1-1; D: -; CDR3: CSAFGENTEAFF; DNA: TGCAGTGCTTTCGGGGAGAACACTGAAGCTTTCTTT
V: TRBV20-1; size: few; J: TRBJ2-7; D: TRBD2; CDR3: CSASLGLAGKEQYF; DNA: TGCAGTGCGAGTTTGGGCCTAGCGGGAAAGGAGCAGTACTTC
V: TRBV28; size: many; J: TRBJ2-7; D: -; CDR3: CASRRPGTGTYEQYF; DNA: TGTGCCAGCAGGCGACCCGGGACTGGGACCTACGAGCAGTACTTC
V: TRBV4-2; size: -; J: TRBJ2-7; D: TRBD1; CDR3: CASSQEWDSEQYF; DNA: TGTGCCAGCAGCCAAGAATGGGACAGCGAGCAGTACTTC
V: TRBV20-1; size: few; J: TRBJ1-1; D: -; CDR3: CSANRANTEAFF; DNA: TGCAGTGCTAACAGGGCGAACACTGAAGCTTTCTTT
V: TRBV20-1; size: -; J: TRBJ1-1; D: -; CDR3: CSARAQTARNTEAFF; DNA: TGCAGTGCTAGGGCACAGACCGCCAGAAACACTGAAGCTTTCTTT
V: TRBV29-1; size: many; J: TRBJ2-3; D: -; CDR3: CSLITGSTDTQYF; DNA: TGCAGCCTTATTACAGGAAGCACAGATACGCAGTATTTT
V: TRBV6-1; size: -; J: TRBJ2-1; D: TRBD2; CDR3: CASSLIAGTRGEQFF; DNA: TGTGCCAGCAGTCTCATAGCGGGAACTCGGGGTGAGCAGTTCTTC
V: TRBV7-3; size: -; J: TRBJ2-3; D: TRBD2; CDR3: CASSLRLAGAADTQYF; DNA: TGTGCCAGCAGCTTACGACTAGCGGGAGCGGCAGATACGCAGTATTTT
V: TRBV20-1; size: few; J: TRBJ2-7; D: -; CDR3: CSARGGTWSSYEQYF; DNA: TGCAGTGCTAGAGGGGGGACATGGAGCTCCTACGAGCAGTACTTC
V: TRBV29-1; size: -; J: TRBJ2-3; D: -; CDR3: CSVEDPQRGDTQYF; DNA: TGCAGCGTTGAAGATCCCCAGCGCGGAGATACGCAGTATTTT
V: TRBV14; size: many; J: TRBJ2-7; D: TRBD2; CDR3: CASSASGTSTDYEQYF; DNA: TGTGCCAGCAGCGCCTCCGGGACTAGCACAGACTACGAGCAGTACTTC
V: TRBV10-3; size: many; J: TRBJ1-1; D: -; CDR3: CAISESVGNTEAFF; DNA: TGTGCCATCAGTGAGTCTGTCGGGAACACTGAAGCTTTCTTT
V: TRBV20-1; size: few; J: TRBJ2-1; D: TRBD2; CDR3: CSATRVTSGRAAGYNEQFF; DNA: TGCAGTGCTACCCGGGTCACTAGCGGGAGGGCCGCTGGCTACAATGAGCAGTTCTTC
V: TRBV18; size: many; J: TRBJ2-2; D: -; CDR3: CASSPPPRVLNTGELFF; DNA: TGTGCCAGCTCACCACCGCCTCGGGTTTTAAATACCGGGGAGCTGTTTTTT
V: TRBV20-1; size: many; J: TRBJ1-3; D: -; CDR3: CSAREGTSSGNTIYF; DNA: TGCAGTGCTAGAGAGGGGACGAGCTCTGGAAACACCATATATTTT
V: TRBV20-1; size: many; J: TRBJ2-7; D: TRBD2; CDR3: CSANLETSGEQYF; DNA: TGCAGTGCTAATTTGGAGACTAGCGGCGAGCAGTACTTC
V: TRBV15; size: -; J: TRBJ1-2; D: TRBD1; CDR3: CATSRAAAGGVGPIGYTF; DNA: TGTGCCACCAGCAGAGCGGCGGCAGGGGGCGTTGGTCCTATTGGCTACACCTTC
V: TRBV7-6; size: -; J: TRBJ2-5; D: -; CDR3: CASSSRDKETQYF; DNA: TGTGCCAGCAGCTCCCGGGACAAGGAGACCCAGTACTTC
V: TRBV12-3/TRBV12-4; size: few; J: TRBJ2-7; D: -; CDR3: CASSTDRSEQYF; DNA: TGTGCCAGCAGTACTGACAGATCCGAGCAGTACTTC
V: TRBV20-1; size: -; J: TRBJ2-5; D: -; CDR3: CSAQGHPYQETQYF; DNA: TGCAGTGCCCAGGGACACCCGTACCAAGAGACCCAGTACTTC
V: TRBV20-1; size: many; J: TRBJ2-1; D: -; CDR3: CSARDPGVGVNEQFF; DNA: TGCAGTGCTAGAGATCCAGGGGTCGGCGTCAATGAGCAGTTCTTC
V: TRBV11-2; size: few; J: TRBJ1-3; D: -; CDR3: CASSLAPMKNTIYF; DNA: TGTGCCAGCAGCTTAGCCCCAATGAAGAACACCATATATTTT
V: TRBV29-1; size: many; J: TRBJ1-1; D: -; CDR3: CSARPRGYTEAFF; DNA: TGCAGCGCCCGACCGCGAGGGTACACTGAAGCTTTCTTT
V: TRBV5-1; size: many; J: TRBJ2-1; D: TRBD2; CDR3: CASSLGASGSWEQFF; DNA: TGCGCCAGCAGCTTGGGGGCTAGCGGGAGTTGGGAGCAGTTCTTC
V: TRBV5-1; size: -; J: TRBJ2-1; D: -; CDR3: CASSSDVSYNEQFF; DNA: TGCGCCAGCAGCTCGGACGTGAGCTACAATGAGCAGTTCTTC
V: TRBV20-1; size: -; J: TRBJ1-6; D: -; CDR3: CSARLDGNSPLHF; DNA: TGCAGTGCTAGGTTAGACGGTAATTCACCCCTCCACTTT
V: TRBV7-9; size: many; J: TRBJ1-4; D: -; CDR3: CASSFRGNKVEKLFF; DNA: TGTGCCAGCAGTTTCAGGGGAAACAAGGTTGAAAAACTGTTTTTT
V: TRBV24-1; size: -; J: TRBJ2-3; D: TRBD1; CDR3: CATSQGVEDTQYF; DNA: TGTGCCACCAGTCAGGGGGTGGAAGATACGCAGTATTTT
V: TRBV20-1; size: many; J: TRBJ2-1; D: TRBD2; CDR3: CSARDFRREFEQFF; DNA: TGCAGTGCTAGAGATTTTCGGCGGGAGTTTGAGCAGTTCTTC
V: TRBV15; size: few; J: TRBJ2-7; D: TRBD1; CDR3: CATSTRDSTYEQYF; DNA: TGTGCCACCAGCACCAGGGACAGCACCTACGAGCAGTACTTC
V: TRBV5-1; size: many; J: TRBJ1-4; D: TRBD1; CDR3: CASSLDTGAHEKLFF; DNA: TGCGCCAGCAGCTTGGACACAGGGGCCCATGAAAAACTGTTTTTT
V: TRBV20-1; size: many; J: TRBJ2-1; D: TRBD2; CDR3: CSARAGGTYNEQFF; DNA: TGCAGTGCTAGAGCGGGAGGAACCTACAATGAGCAGTTCTTC
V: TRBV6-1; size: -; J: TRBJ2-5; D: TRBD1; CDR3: CASGGQGVVETQYF; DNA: TGTGCCAGCGGAGGACAGGGGGTAGTTGAGACCCAGTACTTC
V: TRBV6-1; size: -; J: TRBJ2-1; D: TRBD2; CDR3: CASSAARTSGSNEQFF; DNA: TGTGCCAGCAGTGCTGCCCGGACTAGCGGGAGTAATGAGCAGTTCTTC
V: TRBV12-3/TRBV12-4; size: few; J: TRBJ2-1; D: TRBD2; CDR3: CASSYRSGSKNEQFF; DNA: TGTGCCAGCAGTTACCGGAGCGGGAGCAAGAATGAGCAGTTCTTC
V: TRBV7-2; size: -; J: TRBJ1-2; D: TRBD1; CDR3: CASSLVPGGTGYTF; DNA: TGTGCCAGCAGCTTAGTTCCAGGGGGCACTGGCTACACCTTC
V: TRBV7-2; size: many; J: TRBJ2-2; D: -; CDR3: CASSVAGPTTGELFF; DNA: TGTGCCAGCAGCGTCGCCGGGCCCACGACCGGGGAGCTGTTTTTT
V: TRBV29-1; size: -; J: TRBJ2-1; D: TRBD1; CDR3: CSVDPGQGFGNEQFF; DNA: TGCAGCGTAGACCCGGGACAGGGCTTTGGCAATGAGCAGTTCTTC
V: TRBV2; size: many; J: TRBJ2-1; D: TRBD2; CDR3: CASRPLGLAGVGSGDEQFF; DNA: TGTGCCAGCAGACCCTTGGGACTAGCGGGAGTGGGGAGCGGGGATGAGCAGTTCTTC
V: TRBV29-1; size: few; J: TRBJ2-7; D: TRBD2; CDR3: CSVLKSGSSYEQYF; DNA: TGCAGCGTCCTGAAGAGCGGGAGCTCCTACGAGCAGTACTTC
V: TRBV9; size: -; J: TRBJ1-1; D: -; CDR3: CASSVDGWNTEAFF; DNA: TGTGCCAGCAGCGTAGACGGCTGGAACACTGAAGCTTTCTTT